This is a list of T cell receptor beta chains from one sample in a study of cytomegalovirus exposure and HLA in healthy donors. The data were produced by immunoSEQ multiplex PCR, yet TCRdb's version contains in-frame clones alone and is incomplete. The table has fewer than 250,000 clones, approximately 88% seen once. Specimen: PBMCs. The receptor set was obtained from a woman aged 25 to 45 in good health and CMV-seropositive. Both conserved end residues are part of each CDR3. The D gene is left open where the match is weak. Only some rows state a clone size, as once, few, many or a class for expanded clones.

clone size	V gene	D gene	J gene	CDR3 protein	CDR3 DNA
NA	TRBV6-1	NA	TRBJ1-1	CASSEVGRTNTEAFF	TGTGCCAGCAGTGAAGTCGGACGGACGAACACTGAAGCTTTCTTT
once	TRBV5-4	NA	TRBJ2-1	CASSPDGGPSYNEQFF	TGTGCCAGCAGCCCGGACGGGGGCCCTTCCTACAATGAGCAGTTCTTC
NA	TRBV2	NA	TRBJ2-2	CASSGGGLSNTGELFF	TGTGCCAGCTCCGGGGGCGGTCTCTCGAACACCGGGGAGCTGTTTTTT
NA	TRBV4-3	NA	TRBJ1-1	CASSQDGGAMNTEAFF	TGCGCCAGCAGCCAAGATGGGGGGGCCATGAACACTGAAGCTTTCTTT
NA	TRBV14	NA	TRBJ2-3	CASSQVSDTQYF	TGTGCCAGCAGCCAAGTATCAGATACGCAGTATTTT
NA	TRBV11-3	NA	TRBJ2-6	CASSDTTSSSGANVLTF	TGTGCCAGCAGCGACACAACGAGCTCCTCTGGGGCCAACGTCCTGACTTTC
few	TRBV28	NA	TRBJ1-5	CAISGSPSNQPQHF	TGTGCCATCTCGGGGTCCCCTAGCAATCAGCCCCAGCATTTT
NA	TRBV5-1	NA	TRBJ1-4	CASSPGTHSGEKLFF	TGCGCCAGCAGCCCAGGGACACACTCAGGGGAAAAACTGTTTTTT
NA	TRBV4-1	TRBD1	TRBJ2-7	CASSRPGQGAYEQYF	TGCGCCAGCAGCCGCCCAGGACAGGGGGCCTACGAGCAGTACTTC
few	TRBV7-2	TRBD2	TRBJ2-6	CASSLNPAGAPTGANVLTF	TGTGCCAGCAGCTTAAACCCAGCGGGAGCCCCGACTGGGGCCAACGTCCTGACTTTC
NA	TRBV10-3	NA	TRBJ1-1	CAIRGSTEAFF	TGTGCCATCAGAGGGTCCACTGAAGCTTTCTTT
NA	TRBV4-1	NA	TRBJ1-2	CASSQVAGDSGPYGYTF	TGCGCCAGCAGCCAAGTGGCCGGGGACTCTGGACCCTATGGCTACACCTTC
NA	TRBV5-1	NA	TRBJ2-1	CASSLFAGASYNEQFF	TGCGCCAGCAGCTTGTTTGCCGGGGCCTCCTACAATGAGCAGTTCTTC
few	TRBV5-1	NA	TRBJ2-5	CASSLVAAQGPQYF	TGCGCCAGCAGCTTGGTGGCAGCTCAAGGGCCCCAGTACTTC
NA	TRBV20-1	NA	TRBJ2-7	CSARGHTEQYF	TGCAGTGCTAGGGGACATACCGAGCAGTACTTC
NA	TRBV7-9	NA	TRBJ2-1	CASSPVGLVDNEQFF	TGTGCCAGCAGTCCCGTCGGGCTAGTTGACAATGAGCAGTTCTTC
NA	TRBV15	TRBD1	TRBJ2-3	CATWDSSTDTQYF	TGTGCCACCTGGGACAGCTCCACAGATACGCAGTATTTT
NA	TRBV4-2	NA	TRBJ1-2	CASSQETGYGYTF	TGTGCCAGCAGCCAAGAGACGGGCTATGGCTACACCTTC
NA	TRBV6-1	TRBD2	TRBJ2-1	CASSEQGLAGSEQFF	TGTGCCAGTTCCGAGCAGGGACTAGCGGGGTCTGAGCAGTTCTTC
NA	TRBV7-8	TRBD1	TRBJ1-2	CASSQRTGTGDGYTF	TGTGCCAGCAGTCAAAGGACCGGGACAGGGGATGGCTACACCTTC
NA	TRBV11-2	NA	TRBJ1-2	CASSLGREYYGYTF	TGTGCCAGCAGCTTAGGACGGGAATACTATGGCTACACCTTC
few	TRBV19	NA	TRBJ1-2	CASMQGSNYGYTF	TGTGCCAGCATGCAGGGGAGCAACTATGGCTACACCTTC
NA	TRBV27	TRBD2	TRBJ2-2	CASTTWEGLGTGELFF	TGTGCCAGCACCACCTGGGAGGGGCTCGGGACCGGGGAGCTGTTTTTT
NA	TRBV5-1	TRBD2	TRBJ2-5	CASSLRTSGRQETQYF	TGCGCCAGCAGCCTAAGGACTAGCGGGAGGCAAGAGACCCAGTACTTC
NA	TRBV9	NA	TRBJ2-3	CASSVAQGRFSTDTQYF	TGTGCCAGCAGCGTAGCCCAGGGGAGGTTTTCGACAGATACGCAGTATTTT
NA	TRBV5-6	NA	TRBJ2-7	CASSLPQTPYEQYF	TGTGCCAGCAGCTTACCGCAAACCCCCTACGAGCAGTACTTC
NA	TRBV6-5	NA	TRBJ2-3	CASSYSFGTQYF	TGTGCCAGCAGTTACTCGTTTGGGACGCAGTATTTT
NA	TRBV28	TRBD1	TRBJ1-2	CASRELQGDGYTF	TGTGCCAGCAGGGAATTACAGGGGGATGGCTACACCTTC
medium-sized	TRBV19	NA	TRBJ2-6	CASSIGQSGANVLTF	TGTGCCAGTAGTATAGGGCAATCTGGGGCCAACGTCCTGACTTTC
NA	TRBV11-3	TRBD1	TRBJ2-2	CASGQTGTGELFF	TGTGCCAGCGGGCAGACAGGGACCGGGGAGCTGTTTTTT
NA	TRBV28	NA	TRBJ2-5	CASSPRGIRETQYF	TGTGCCAGCAGCCCTAGGGGGATTCGAGAGACCCAGTACTTC
NA	TRBV25-1	TRBD2	TRBJ2-5	CASSDRWTSGKETQYF	TGTGCCAGCAGTGATAGGTGGACTAGCGGGAAGGAGACCCAGTACTTC
NA	TRBV30	TRBD1	TRBJ1-2	CASGQDFSNYGYTF	TGTGCCTCGGGACAGGATTTTTCTAACTATGGCTACACCTTC
few	TRBV15	NA	TRBJ1-4	CATSRDRGEKLFF	TGTGCCACCAGCAGAGATAGGGGAGAAAAACTGTTTTTT
NA	TRBV6-1	NA	TRBJ2-4	CASSEGVVPAKNIQYF	TGTGCCAGCAGTGAAGGGGTTGTACCAGCCAAAAACATTCAGTACTTC
NA	TRBV7-3	TRBD1	TRBJ1-1	CASSSTGGSTEAFF	TGTGCCAGCAGCTCGACAGGGGGTAGCACTGAAGCTTTCTTT
few	TRBV2	NA	TRBJ2-7	CASGDSSSYEQYF	TGTGCCAGCGGGGACTCGAGCTCCTACGAGCAGTACTTC
NA	TRBV7-2	NA	TRBJ1-2	CASSPEGMNGGYTF	TGTGCCAGCAGCCCGGAGGGTATGAATGGTGGCTACACCTTC
NA	TRBV28	NA	TRBJ2-7	CASSSPRASYEQYF	TGTGCCAGCAGTTCCCCCCGGGCTAGCTACGAGCAGTACTTC
NA	TRBV7-9	TRBD1	TRBJ1-2	CASSSSQGAQPYGYTF	TGTGCCAGCAGCTCGAGCCAGGGGGCTCAACCCTATGGCTACACCTTC
NA	TRBV4-1	NA	TRBJ2-7	CASSYRARLYEQYF	TGCGCCAGCAGCTACCGGGCAAGGCTCTACGAGCAGTACTTC